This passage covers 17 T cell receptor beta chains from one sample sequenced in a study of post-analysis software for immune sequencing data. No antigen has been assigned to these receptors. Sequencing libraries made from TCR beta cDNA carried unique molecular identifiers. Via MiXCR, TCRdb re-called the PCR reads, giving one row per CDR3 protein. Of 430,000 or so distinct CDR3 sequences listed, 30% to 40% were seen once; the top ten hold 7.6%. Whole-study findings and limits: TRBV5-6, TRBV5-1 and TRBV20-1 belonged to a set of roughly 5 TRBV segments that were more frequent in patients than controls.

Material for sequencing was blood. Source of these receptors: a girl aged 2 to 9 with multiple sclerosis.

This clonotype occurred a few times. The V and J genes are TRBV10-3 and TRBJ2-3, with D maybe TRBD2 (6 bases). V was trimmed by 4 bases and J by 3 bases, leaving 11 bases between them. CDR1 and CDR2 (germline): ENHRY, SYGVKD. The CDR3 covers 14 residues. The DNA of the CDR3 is TGTGCCATCAGTGTGGGGACTGTTACAGATACGCAGTATTTT. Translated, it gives CAISVGTVTDTQYF.

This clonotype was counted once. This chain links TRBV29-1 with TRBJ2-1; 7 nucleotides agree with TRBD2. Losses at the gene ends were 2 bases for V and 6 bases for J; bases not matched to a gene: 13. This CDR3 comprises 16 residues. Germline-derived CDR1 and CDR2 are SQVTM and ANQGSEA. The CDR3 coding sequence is TGCAGCGTTGAACCGGAGGCACTAGCGATGAGCAATGAGCAGTTCTTC. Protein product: CSVEPEALAMSNEQFF.

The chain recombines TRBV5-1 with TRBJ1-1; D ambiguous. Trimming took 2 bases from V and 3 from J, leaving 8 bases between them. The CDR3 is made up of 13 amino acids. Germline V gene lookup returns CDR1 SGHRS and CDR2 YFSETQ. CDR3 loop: CASSFRWYTEAFF. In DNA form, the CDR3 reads TGCGCCAGCAGCTTCAGGTGGTACACTGAAGCTTTCTTT.

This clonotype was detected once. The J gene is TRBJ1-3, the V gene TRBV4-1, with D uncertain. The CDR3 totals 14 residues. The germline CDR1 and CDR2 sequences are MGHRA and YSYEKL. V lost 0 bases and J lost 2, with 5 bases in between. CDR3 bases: TGCGCCAGCAGCCAAGAACAGCCTGGAAACACCATATATTTT. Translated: CASSQEQPGNTIYF.

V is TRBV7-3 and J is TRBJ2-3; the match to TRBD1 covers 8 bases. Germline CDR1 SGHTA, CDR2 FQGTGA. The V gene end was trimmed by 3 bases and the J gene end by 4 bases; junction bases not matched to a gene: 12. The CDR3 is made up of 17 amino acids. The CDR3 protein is CASSFDRGPQRPDTQYF. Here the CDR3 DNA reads TGTGCCAGCAGCTTCGACAGGGGCCCCCAGAGACCAGATACGCAGTATTTT.

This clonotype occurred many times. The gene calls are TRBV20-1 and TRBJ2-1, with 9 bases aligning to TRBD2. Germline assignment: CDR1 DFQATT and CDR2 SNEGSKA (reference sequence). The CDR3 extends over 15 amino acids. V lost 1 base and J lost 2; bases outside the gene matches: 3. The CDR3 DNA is TGCAGTGCTAGAGTAAGCGGGAGGACCTACAATGAGCAGTTCTTC. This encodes CSARVSGRTYNEQFF.

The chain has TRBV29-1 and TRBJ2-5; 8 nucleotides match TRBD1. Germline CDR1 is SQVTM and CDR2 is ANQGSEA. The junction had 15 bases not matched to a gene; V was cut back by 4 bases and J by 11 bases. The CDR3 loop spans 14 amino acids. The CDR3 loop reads CSVGGDRPYNEQYF. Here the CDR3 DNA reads TGCAGCGTTGGGGGGGACAGGCCTTACAATGAGCAGTACTTC.

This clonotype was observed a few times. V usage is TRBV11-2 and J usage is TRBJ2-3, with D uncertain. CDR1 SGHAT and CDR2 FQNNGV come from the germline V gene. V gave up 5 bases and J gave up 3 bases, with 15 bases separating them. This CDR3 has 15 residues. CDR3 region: CASSPLGARTDTQYF. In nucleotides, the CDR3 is TGTGCCAGCAGCCCTCTGGGCGCCCGTACAGATACGCAGTATTTT.

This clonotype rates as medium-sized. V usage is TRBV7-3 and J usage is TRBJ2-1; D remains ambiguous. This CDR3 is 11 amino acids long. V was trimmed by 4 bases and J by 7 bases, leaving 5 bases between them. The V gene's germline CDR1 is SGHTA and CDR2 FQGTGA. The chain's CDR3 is CASSSLNEQFF. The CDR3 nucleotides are TGTGCCAGCAGCTCGCTAAATGAGCAGTTCTTC.

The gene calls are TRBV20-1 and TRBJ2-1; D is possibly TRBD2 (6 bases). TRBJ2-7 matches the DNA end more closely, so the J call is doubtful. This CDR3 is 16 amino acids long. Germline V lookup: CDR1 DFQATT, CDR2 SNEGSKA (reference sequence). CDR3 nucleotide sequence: TGCAGTGCTAGAGCCCGAGACACTAGCTCCTACAATGAGCAGTACTTC. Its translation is CSARARDTSSYNEQYF.

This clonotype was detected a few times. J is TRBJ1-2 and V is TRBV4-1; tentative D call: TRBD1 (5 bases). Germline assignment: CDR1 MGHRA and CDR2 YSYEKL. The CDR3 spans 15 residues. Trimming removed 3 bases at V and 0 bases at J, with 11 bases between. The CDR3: CASSQQGATNYGYTF. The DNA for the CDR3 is TGCGCCAGCAGCCAGCAGGGCGCCACTAACTATGGCTACACCTTC.

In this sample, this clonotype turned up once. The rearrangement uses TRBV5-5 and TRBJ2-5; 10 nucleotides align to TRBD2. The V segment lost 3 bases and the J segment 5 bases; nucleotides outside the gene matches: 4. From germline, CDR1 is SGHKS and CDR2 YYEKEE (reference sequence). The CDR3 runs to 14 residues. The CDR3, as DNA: TGTGCCAGCAGCTCGGGACTAGCGATGGAGACCCAGTACTTC. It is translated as CASSSGLAMETQYF. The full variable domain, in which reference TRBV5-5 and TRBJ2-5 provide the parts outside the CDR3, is DAGVTQSPTHLIKTRGQQVTLRCSPISGHKSVSWYQQVLGQGPQFIFQYYEKEERGRGNFPDRFSARQFPNYSSELNVNALLLGDSALYLCASSSGLAMETQYFGPGTRLLVL.

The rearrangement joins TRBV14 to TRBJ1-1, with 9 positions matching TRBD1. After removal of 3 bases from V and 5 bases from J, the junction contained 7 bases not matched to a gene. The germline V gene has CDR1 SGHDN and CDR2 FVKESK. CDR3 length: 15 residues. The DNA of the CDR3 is TGTGCCAGCAGCCATACAGGGGGCGCGCGGACTGAAGCTTTCTTT. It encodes CASSHTGGARTEAFF.

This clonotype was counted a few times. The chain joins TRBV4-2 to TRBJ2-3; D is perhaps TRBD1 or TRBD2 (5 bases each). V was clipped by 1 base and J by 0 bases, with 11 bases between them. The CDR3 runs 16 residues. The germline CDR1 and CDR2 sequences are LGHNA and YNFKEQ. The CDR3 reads CASSQVGTTSTDTQYF. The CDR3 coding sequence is TGTGCCAGCAGCCAAGTAGGGACCACAAGCACAGATACGCAGTATTTT.

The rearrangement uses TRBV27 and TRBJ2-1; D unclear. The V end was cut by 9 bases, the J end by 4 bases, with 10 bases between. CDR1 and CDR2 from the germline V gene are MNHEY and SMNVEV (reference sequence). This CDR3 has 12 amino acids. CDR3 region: CASGAYYNEQFF. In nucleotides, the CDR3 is TGTGCCAGTGGTGCCTATTACAATGAGCAGTTCTTC.

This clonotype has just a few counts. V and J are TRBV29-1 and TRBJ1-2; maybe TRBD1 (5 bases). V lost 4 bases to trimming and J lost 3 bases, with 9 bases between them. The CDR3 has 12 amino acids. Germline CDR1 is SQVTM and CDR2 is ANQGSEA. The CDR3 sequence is CSVVGGDYGYTF. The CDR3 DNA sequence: TGCAGCGTTGTGGGAGGGGACTATGGCTACACCTTC.

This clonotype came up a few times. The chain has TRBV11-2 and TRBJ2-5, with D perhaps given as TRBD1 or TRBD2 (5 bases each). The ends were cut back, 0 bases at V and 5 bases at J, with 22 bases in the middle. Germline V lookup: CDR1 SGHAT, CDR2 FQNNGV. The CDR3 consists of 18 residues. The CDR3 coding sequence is TGTGCCAGCAGCTTAGATCGGGGAAGGGGCGGGTTTACGGAGACCCAGTACTTC. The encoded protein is CASSLDRGRGGFTETQYF.